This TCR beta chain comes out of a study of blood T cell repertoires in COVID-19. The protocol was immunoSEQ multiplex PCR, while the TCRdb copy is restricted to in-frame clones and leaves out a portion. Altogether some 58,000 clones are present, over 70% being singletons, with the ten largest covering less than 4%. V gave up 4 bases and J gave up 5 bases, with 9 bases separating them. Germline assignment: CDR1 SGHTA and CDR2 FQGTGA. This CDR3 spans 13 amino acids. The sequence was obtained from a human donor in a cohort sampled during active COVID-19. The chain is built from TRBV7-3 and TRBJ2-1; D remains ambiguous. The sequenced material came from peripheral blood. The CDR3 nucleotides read TGTGCCAGCAGCTCACCTAATAACAATGAGCAGTTCTTC. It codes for CASSSPNNNEQFF.